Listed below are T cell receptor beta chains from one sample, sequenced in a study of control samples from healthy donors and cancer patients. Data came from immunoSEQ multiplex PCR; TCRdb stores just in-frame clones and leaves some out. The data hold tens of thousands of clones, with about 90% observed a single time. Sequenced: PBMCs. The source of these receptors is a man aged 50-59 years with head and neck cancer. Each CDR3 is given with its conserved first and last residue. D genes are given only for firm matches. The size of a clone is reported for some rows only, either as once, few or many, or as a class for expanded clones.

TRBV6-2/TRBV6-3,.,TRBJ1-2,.,TGTGCCAGCAGTTACTATGCGCAAGGCTACACCTTC,CASSYYAQGYTF
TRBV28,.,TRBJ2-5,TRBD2,TGTGCCAGCAGTTTGGGACTAGCGGGGGCCCAAGAGACCCAGTACTTC,CASSLGLAGAQETQYF
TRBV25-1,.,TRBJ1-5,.,TGTGCCAGCAGTGGGGACGGACACCTCAATCAGCCCCAGCATTTT,CASSGDGHLNQPQHF
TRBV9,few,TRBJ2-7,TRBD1,TGTGCCAGCAGCGTAGGACAGGGAAACTACGAGCAGTACTTC,CASSVGQGNYEQYF
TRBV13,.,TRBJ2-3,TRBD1,TGTGCCAGCAGCTTACTGACAGGGCCTCTGGGTACGCAGTATTTT,CASSLLTGPLGTQYF
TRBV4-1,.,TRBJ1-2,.,TGCGCCAGCAGCCAAGCACGGTGGGGGCATGGCTACACCTTC,CASSQARWGHGYTF
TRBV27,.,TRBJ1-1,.,TGTGCCAGCAGGGGAGTATGGAAAAACACTGAAGCTTTCTTT,CASRGVWKNTEAFF
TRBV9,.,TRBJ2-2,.,TGTGCCAGCAGCGTAGAAAAGGGTGCCGGGGAGCTGTTTTTT,CASSVEKGAGELFF
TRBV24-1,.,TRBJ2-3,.,TGTGCCACCAGTAGCGGTTTGCCCACAGATACGCAGTATTTT,CATSSGLPTDTQYF
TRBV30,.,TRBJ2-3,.,TGTGCCTGGAGCCCCGGGACGAGCACAGATACGCAGTATTTT,CAWSPGTSTDTQYF
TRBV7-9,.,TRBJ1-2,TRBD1,TGTGCCAGCAGCCCACGAGGACAGGGGGCCAATTTGGACTATGGCTACACCTTC,CASSPRGQGANLDYGYTF
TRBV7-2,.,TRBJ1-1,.,TGTGCCAGCAGCGCTGGGTGGAACACTGAAGCTTTCTTT,CASSAGWNTEAFF
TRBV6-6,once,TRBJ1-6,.,TGTGCCAGCAGTCCCCCCGGCTCCTATAATTCACCCCTCCACTTT,CASSPPGSYNSPLHF
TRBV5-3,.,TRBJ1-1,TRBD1,TGTGCCAGAAGTTTTCCGGGACAGCAGAAGAACACTGAAGCTTTCTTT,CARSFPGQQKNTEAFF
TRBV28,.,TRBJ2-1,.,TGTGCCAGCACCACGACGGCACACAATGAGCAGTTCTTC,CASTTTAHNEQFF
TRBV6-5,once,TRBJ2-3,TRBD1,TGTGCCAGCAGTTACAGGGGGCCACGCACAGATACGCAGTATTTT,CASSYRGPRTDTQYF
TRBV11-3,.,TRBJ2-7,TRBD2,TGTGCCAGCAGCTTAGGTTCTGCGGGAGGGCTTGGCGAGCAGTACTTC,CASSLGSAGGLGEQYF
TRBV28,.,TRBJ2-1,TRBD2,TGTGCCAGCAGAGGGCGGGCTAGCGGAGCCTACAATGAGCAGTTCTTC,CASRGRASGAYNEQFF
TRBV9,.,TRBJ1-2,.,TGTGCCAGCAGCGTATCGGGGGAGCCCTATGGCTACACCTTC,CASSVSGEPYGYTF
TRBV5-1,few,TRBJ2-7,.,TGCGCCAGCAGCTTGAGCAGGGACTACGAGCAGTACTTC,CASSLSRDYEQYF
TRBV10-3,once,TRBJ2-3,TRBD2,TGTGCCATCAGTGCTGGACTAGCGGAGGCAGATACGCAGTATTTT,CAISAGLAEADTQYF
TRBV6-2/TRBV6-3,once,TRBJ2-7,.,TGTGCCAGCAGTTACTCCACAGTGCTCTTGATGCGCTACGAGCAGTACTTC,CASSYSTVLLMRYEQYF
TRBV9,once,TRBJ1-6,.,TGTGCCAGCATCCAATCCCGACAGAGAGATAGGAGCTCCTATAATTCACCCCTCCACTTT,CASIQSRQRDRSSYNSPLHF
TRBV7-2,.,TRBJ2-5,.,TGTGCCAGCAGCTTAGCGACAGAGAAGACCCAGTACTTC,CASSLATEKTQYF
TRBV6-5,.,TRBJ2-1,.,TGTGCCAGCAGTTATCGTCCTAGCTCCTACAATGAGCAGTTCTTC,CASSYRPSSYNEQFF
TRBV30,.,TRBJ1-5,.,TGTGCCTGGAGTGTAAGAGGTAGGGGCTTTGTTCAGCCCCAGCATTTT,CAWSVRGRGFVQPQHF
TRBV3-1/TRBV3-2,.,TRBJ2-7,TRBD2,TGTGCCAGCAGTAAGGGACTAGCGGGGGTGCAGCAGTACTTC,CASSKGLAGVQQYF
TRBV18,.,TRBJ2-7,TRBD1,TGTGCCAGCTCGCGACAGGGAGACCACTACGAGCAGTACTTC,CASSRQGDHYEQYF
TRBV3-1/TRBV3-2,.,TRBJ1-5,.,TGTGCCAGCAGCCAAGAAAACAGGGCTCAGCCCCAGCATTTT,CASSQENRAQPQHF
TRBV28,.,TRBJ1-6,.,TGTGCCAGCAGTTTAGAGGTAGATTCACCCCTCCACTTT,CASSLEVDSPLHF
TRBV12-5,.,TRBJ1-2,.,TGTGCTAGTGGTTTGGATAGGTTAGATTATGGCTACACCTTC,CASGLDRLDYGYTF
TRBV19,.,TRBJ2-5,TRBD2,TGTGCCAGTAGTATAGTGGCTAGCGGGGGGACGCAAGAGACCCAGTACTTC,CASSIVASGGTQETQYF
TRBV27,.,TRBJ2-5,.,TGTGCCAGCAGTTTGGAGAAAGAGACCCAGTACTTC,CASSLEKETQYF
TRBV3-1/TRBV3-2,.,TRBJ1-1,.,TGTGCCAGCAACACGGAGGGAGAAGCTTTTTTT,CASNTEGEAFF
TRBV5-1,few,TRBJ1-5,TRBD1,TGCGCCAGCAGCTTGGATTCCGGGACAGGGCAGCCCCAGCATTTT,CASSLDSGTGQPQHF
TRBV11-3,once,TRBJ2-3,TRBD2,TGTGCCAGCAGCTTACGAGCGGGAGGGCCAGATACGCAGTATTTT,CASSLRAGGPDTQYF
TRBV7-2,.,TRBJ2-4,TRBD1,TGTGCCAGCAGCTTAGGACAGGGTAACATTCAGTACTTC,CASSLGQGNIQYF
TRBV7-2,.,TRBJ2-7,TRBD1,TGTGCCAGCAGCTTAGAGGCAGGGGGATCCTACGAGCAGTACTTC,CASSLEAGGSYEQYF
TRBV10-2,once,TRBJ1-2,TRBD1,TGCGCCAGCAGTGAGAGGACAGGGAGGCCTACTAGGGGCTACACCTTC,CASSERTGRPTRGYTF
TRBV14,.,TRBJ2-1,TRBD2,TGTGCCAGCAGCCCGCCGGGACTAGCGGGTCGTAATGAGCAGTTCTTC,CASSPPGLAGRNEQFF
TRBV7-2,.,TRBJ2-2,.,TGTGCCAGCAGCTTGGATGGACTTAGGGAGCTGTTTTTT,CASSLDGLRELFF
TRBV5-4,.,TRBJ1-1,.,TGTGCCAGCAGCTTAAAGTTAACACAGATTCACACTGAAGCTTTCTTT,CASSLKLTQIHTEAFF
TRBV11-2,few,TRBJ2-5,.,TGTGCCAGCAGCTTAGGTTTTGAGGGGGGCCCGGAGACCCAGTACTTC,CASSLGFEGGPETQYF
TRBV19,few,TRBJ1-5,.,TGTGCCAGTAGTACCCCGACAGGGCCCCAGCATTTT,CASSTPTGPQHF
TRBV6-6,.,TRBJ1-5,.,TGTGCCAGCACCCCCCGGGGGGCTGACAATCAGCCCCAGCATTTT,CASTPRGADNQPQHF
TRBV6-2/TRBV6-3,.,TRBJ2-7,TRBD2,TGTGCCAGCAGTTTCTCCACTAGCGGGGATTACGAGCAGTACTTC,CASSFSTSGDYEQYF
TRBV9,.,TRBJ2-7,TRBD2,TGTGCCAGCAGCCTCCGGGGGGTAGCGGATTACGAGCAGTACTTC,CASSLRGVADYEQYF
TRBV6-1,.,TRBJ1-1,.,TGTGCCAGCAGTGCAGGGACGGGAGTTTTGGGCACTGAAGCTTTCTTT,CASSAGTGVLGTEAFF
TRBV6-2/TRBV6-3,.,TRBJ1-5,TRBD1,TGTGCCAGCAGCTATGAAATGGGACAGGCCGCTTATAGCAATCAGCCCCAGCATTTT,CASSYEMGQAAYSNQPQHF
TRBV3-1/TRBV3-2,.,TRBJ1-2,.,TGTGCCAGCAGCCCCCAAACAGAGAGTAACTATGGCTACACCTTC,CASSPQTESNYGYTF
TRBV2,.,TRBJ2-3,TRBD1,TGTGCCAGCAGTGGACAGGGGGGCACAGATACGCAGTATTTT,CASSGQGGTDTQYF
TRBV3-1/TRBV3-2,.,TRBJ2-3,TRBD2,TGTGCCAGCAGCCAAGGCCTAAGACTAGCGGGGGGGTCTAGCACAGATACGCAGTATTTT,CASSQGLRLAGGSSTDTQYF
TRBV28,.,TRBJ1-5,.,TGTGCCAGCAGTTTAAATTTCGGGTATCAGCCCCAGCATTTT,CASSLNFGYQPQHF
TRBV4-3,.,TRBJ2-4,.,TGCGCCAGCAGCCAATGGCAGGGGCGAGACGGAAACATTCAGTACTTC,CASSQWQGRDGNIQYF
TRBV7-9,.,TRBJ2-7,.,TGTGCCAGCAGCCCGCCGCGGGCCACCTACGAGCAGTACTTC,CASSPPRATYEQYF
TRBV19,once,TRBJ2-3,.,TGTGCCAGTGGGAAGGGCGGCACAGATACGCAGTATTTT,CASGKGGTDTQYF
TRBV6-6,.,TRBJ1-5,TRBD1,TGTGCCAGCAGTTCTTACCGGACAGGGTACCAGCCCCAGCATTTT,CASSSYRTGYQPQHF
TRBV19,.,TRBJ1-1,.,TGTGCCAGTAGTATAACAGGAGGGAGTCGGACTGAAGCTTTCTTT,CASSITGGSRTEAFF
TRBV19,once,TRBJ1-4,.,TGTGCCAGTTCGGACTCCGGACAGGAAAAACTGTTTTTT,CASSDSGQEKLFF